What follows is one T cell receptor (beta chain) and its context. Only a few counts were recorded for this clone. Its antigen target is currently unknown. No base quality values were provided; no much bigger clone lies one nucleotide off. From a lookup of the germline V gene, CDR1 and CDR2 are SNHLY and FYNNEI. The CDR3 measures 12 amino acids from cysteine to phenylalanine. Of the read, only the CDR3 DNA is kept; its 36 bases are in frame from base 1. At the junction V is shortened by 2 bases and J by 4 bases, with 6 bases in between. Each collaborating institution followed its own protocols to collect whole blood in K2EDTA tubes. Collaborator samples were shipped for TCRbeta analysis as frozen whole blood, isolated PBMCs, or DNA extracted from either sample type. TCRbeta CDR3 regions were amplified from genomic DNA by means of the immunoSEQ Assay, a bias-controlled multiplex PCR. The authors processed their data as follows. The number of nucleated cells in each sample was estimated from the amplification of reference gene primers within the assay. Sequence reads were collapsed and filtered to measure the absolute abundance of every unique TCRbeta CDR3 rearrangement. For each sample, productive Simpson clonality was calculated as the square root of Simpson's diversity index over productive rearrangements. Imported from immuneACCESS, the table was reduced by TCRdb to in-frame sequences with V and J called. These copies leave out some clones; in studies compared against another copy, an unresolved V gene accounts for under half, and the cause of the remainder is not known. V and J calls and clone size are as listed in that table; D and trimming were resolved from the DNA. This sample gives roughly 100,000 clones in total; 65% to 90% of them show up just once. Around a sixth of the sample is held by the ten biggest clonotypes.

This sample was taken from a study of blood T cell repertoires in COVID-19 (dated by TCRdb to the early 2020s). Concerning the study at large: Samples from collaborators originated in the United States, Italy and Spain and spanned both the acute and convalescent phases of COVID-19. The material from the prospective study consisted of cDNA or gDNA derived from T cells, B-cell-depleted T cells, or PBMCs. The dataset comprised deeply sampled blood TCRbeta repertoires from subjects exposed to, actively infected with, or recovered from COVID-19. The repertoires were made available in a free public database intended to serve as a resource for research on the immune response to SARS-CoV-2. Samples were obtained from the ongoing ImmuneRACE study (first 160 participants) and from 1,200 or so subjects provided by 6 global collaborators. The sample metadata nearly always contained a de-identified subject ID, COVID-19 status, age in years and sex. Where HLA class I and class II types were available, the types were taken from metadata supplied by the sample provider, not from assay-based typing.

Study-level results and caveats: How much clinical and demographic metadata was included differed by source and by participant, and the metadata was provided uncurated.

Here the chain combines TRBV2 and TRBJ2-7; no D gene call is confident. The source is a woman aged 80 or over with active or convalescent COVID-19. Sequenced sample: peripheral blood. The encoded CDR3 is CASSEQRYEQYF. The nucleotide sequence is TGTGCCAGCAGTGAACAGAGGTACGAGCAGTACTTC.